Presented here are 15 T cell receptor beta chains from one specimen sequenced in a study of OX40 agonist ivuxolimab in advanced cancers. The repertoire was sequenced with immunoSEQ multiplex PCR; TCRdb's copy has only in-frame clones and lacks some. The repertoire includes roughly 56,000 clones, 86% of them detected once, and around 2.5% sits in the top ten. Sequenced here: CD4+ or CD8+ T cells sorted from blood, sampled in a trial of the OX40 agonist ivuxolimab. Every receptor here comes from an adult with an advanced solid tumor such as melanoma, head and neck, liver or kidney cancer.

V is TRBV6-1 and J is TRBJ2-3; the D is unclear. There are 13 residues in the CDR3. CDR1 and CDR2 (germline): MNHNS, SASEGT. The germline V and J ends were trimmed by 8 bases and 3 bases, with 12 bases remaining between them. The CDR3 bases are TGTGCCAGCCTCCTAGTTGGGACAGATACGCAGTATTTT. Amino acids: CASLLVGTDTQYF.

The chain is built from TRBV11-2 and TRBJ1-4, with no clear D. The CDR3 runs to 14 residues. Germline assignment: CDR1 SGHAT and CDR2 FQNNGV. V lost 3 bases and J 4 bases, leaving 9 bases between the germline ends. CDR3 nucleotides: TGTGCCAGCAGCTTGGACGGTCATAATGAAAAACTGTTTTTT. Translation gives CASSLDGHNEKLFF.

The chain carries TRBV5-6 and TRBJ2-7; 9 bases map to TRBD2. Trimming at V came to 5 bases and at J to 1 base, leaving 10 bases not matched to a gene. Germline loops: CDR1 SGHDT, CDR2 YYEEEE. This CDR3 has 16 amino acids. The CDR3 DNA is TGTGCCAGCAGGACCATTAGCGGGGGATCTTCCTACGAGCAGTACTTC. Encoded protein: CASRTISGGSSYEQYF.

V is TRBV6-6 and J is TRBJ1-1, with D hard to call. The V end lost 5 bases, the J end lost 1 base, and 8 bases lay between the germline ends. The CDR3 totals 13 residues. Germline CDR1 is MNHNY and CDR2 is SVGAGI (reference sequence). CDR3 DNA: TGTGCCAGCAGTCTCAAGCCGAACACTGAAGCTTTCTTT. This sequence encodes CASSLKPNTEAFF.

The chain has TRBV23-1 and TRBJ2-2; TRBD1 might be the D (5 bases). TRBV23-1 is an ORF, with its function uncertain. The CDR3 totals 12 residues. The germline V and J ends were trimmed by 9 bases and 1 base, with 6 bases remaining between them. The chain's CDR3 is CARGLNTGELFF. The CDR3, as DNA: TGCGCCAGGGGGCTGAACACCGGGGAGCTGTTTTTT.

This chain joins TRBV2 and TRBJ2-5, with TRBD2 matching over 11 bases. J gave up 2 bases and V 6 bases, and 11 bases lay outside the gene matches. The germline V gene encodes CDR1 SNHLY and CDR2 FYNNEI. This CDR3 region has 17 residues. The CDR3 spells CASRSDRGTSGQETQYF. CDR3 DNA sequence: TGTGCCAGCAGGAGCGACAGGGGGACTAGCGGACAAGAGACCCAGTACTTC.

The chain combines TRBV23-1 with TRBJ1-5; TRBD1 agrees at 7 bases. TRBV23-1 qualifies as an ORF whose function is uncertain. This CDR3 region has 15 residues. The V and J ends lost 8 bases and 3 bases, in that order; junction bases with no gene match: 10. As DNA, the CDR3 is TGCGCCAGCGACCAGGGAGGGGGCATCAATCAGCCCCAGCATTTT. It is translated as CASDQGGGINQPQHF.

The chain recombines TRBV5-1 with TRBJ2-7; D is tentatively TRBD1 or TRBD2 (5 bases each). V was clipped by 4 bases and J by 2 bases, with 16 bases between them. The CDR3 consists of 15 residues. Germline V gene lookup returns CDR1 SGHRS and CDR2 YFSETQ. The CDR3 here is CASSIGTGRTYEQYF. The DNA of the CDR3 is TGCGCCAGCAGCATTGGGACCGGGCGGACCTACGAGCAGTACTTC.

This rearrangement joins TRBV5-1 to TRBJ2-7, with 11 nucleotides matching TRBD2. V lost 4 bases and J lost 2; bases outside the gene matches: 5. Germline CDR1 is SGHRS and CDR2 is YFSETQ. CDR3 size: 15 residues. In nucleotides, the CDR3 is TGCGCCAGCAGCCAGGGACTAGCGGAGCCCTACGAGCAGTACTTC. Its translation: CASSQGLAEPYEQYF. Supplemented by reference TRBV5-1 and TRBJ2-7, the full variable domain reads KAGVTQTPRYLIKTRGQQVTLSCSPISGHRSVSWYQQTPGQGLQFLFEYFSETQRNKGNFPGRFSGRQFSNSRSEMNVSTLELGDSALYLCASSQGLAEPYEQYFGPGTRLTVT.

The chain uses TRBV2 and TRBJ1-5; perhaps TRBD1 as D (5 bases). CDR1 is SNHLY and CDR2 is FYNNEI in the germline V gene. V was pared by 4 bases and J by 2 bases, with 12 bases between. This CDR3 region has 15 residues. The CDR3 loop is CASSGGQGGNQPQHF. The CDR3 bases are TGTGCCAGCAGTGGCGGCCAGGGCGGCAATCAGCCCCAGCATTTT.

J is TRBJ2-5 and V is TRBV7-9; 14 nucleotides line up with TRBD2. The CDR3 consists of 16 residues. Losses at the gene ends were 4 bases for V and 4 bases for J; bases not matched to a gene: 5. The V gene's germline CDR1 is SEHNR and CDR2 FQNEAQ (reference sequence). The CDR3 DNA follows: TGTGCCAGCAGCTCCACCGGGACTAGCGGGGGAGAGACCCAGTACTTC. This translates into CASSSTGTSGGETQYF.

The CDR3 DNA reads as TGTGCCAGCAGAAACAGCGGGACCGCCTACGAGCAGTACTTC. This codes for CASRNSGTAYEQYF. The rearrangement joins TRBV6-5 to TRBJ2-7, with 7 bases fitting TRBD2. The CDR3 runs 14 residues. Germline V gene data show CDR1 as MNHEY and CDR2 as SVGAGI. J lost 2 bases, V lost 6 bases, and 7 bases had no gene match.

In this sample, this clone turned up once. V usage is TRBV29-1 and J usage is TRBJ2-7; D perhaps matches TRBD1 (5 bases). The V end lost 5 bases, the J end lost 4 bases, and 15 bases lay between the germline ends. This CDR3 has 13 residues. Germline CDR1 SQVTM, CDR2 ANQGSEA. The CDR3 here is CSVTTTASYEQYF. CDR3 DNA sequence: TGCAGCGTTACGACGACAGCCTCGTACGAGCAGTACTTC.

The chain is built from TRBV11-1 and TRBJ1-1, with D hard to call. V was cut by 3 bases and J by 0 bases, with 8 bases left in between. Germline loops: CDR1 SGHAT, CDR2 FQDESV (reference sequence). There are 14 residues in the CDR3. The CDR3 here is CASSLVGMNTEAFF. The DNA for the CDR3 is TGTGCCAGCAGCTTGGTCGGGATGAACACTGAAGCTTTCTTT.

This clone occurred a few times. This chain uses TRBV4-2 with TRBJ2-7, with D perhaps matching TRBD2 (5 bases). The germline CDR1 and CDR2 sequences are LGHNA and YNFKEQ. The germline V and J ends were trimmed by 0 bases and 8 bases, with 11 bases remaining between them. This CDR3 has 13 residues. The CDR3 DNA is TGTGCCAGCAGCCAAGATTCCACGGGAAAGCAGTACTTC. As protein: CASSQDSTGKQYF.